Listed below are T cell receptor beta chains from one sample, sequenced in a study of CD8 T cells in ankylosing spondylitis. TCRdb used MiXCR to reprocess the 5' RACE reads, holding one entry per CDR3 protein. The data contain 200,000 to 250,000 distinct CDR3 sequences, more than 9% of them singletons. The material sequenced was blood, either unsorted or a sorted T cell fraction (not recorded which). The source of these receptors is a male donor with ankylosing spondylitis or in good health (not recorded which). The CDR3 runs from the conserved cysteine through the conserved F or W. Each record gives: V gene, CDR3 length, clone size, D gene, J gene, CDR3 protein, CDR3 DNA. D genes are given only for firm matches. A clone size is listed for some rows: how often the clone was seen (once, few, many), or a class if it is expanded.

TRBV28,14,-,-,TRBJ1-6,CASSFVGGNSPLHF,TGTGCCAGCAGTTTCGTAGGCGGTAATTCACCCCTCCACTTT
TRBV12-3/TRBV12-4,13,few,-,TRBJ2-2,CASSLTGLAELFF,TGTGCCAGCAGTTTGACGGGACTGGCGGAGCTGTTTTTT
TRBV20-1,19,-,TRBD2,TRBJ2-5,CCASVLSGGAIGTRETQYF,TGCTGTGCTAGCGTCCTGAGCGGGGGGGCCATCGGTACAAGAGAGACCCAGTACTTC
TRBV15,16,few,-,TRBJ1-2,CATSRVEGRPLYGYTF,TGTGCCACCAGCAGGGTCGAGGGCAGACCCCTCTATGGCTACACCTTC
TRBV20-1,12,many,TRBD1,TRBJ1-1,CSATTGRTEAFF,TGCAGTGCCACGACAGGGCGGACTGAAGCTTTCTTT
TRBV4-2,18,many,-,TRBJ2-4,CASSQDARTTGSKNIQYF,TGTGCCAGCAGCCAAGATGCCCGTACTACAGGGTCCAAAAACATTCAGTACTTC
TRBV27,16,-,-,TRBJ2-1,CVSSSNGGPTYNEQFF,TGTGTCAGCAGTTCTAACGGGGGACCGACCTACAATGAGCAGTTCTTC
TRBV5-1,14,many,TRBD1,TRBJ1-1,CASRTGGEYTEAFF,TGCGCCAGCAGGACAGGGGGAGAGTACACTGAAGCTTTCTTT
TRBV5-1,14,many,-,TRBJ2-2,CASSRGLDTGELFF,TGCGCCAGCAGCCGGGGGTTGGACACCGGGGAGCTGTTTTTT
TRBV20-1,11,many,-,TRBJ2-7,CSARGSGEQYF,TGCAGTGCTAGAGGGAGTGGCGAGCAGTACTTC
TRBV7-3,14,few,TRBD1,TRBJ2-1,CASSSGQVDNEQFF,TGTGCCAGCAGCTCAGGACAGGTAGACAATGAGCAGTTCTTC
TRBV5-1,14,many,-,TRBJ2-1,CASSALGTENEQFF,TGCGCCAGCAGCGCCCTCGGGACCGAAAATGAGCAGTTCTTC
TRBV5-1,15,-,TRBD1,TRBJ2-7,CASSLEGGRQGEQYF,TGCGCCAGCAGTTTAGAAGGGGGACGACAGGGGGAGCAGTACTTC
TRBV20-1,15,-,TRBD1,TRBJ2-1,CSARGPGTGGNEQFF,TGCAGTGCTAGAGGCCCCGGGACAGGGGGCAATGAGCAGTTCTTC
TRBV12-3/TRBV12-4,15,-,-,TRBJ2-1,CASSLGQGRANEQFF,TGTGCCAGCAGTTTAGGCCAGGGGAGGGCAAATGAGCAGTTCTTC
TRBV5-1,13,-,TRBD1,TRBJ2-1,CASRLDRNNEQFF,TGCGCCAGCAGACTGGACAGGAACAATGAGCAGTTCTTC
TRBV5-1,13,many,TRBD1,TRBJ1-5,CASSPRGDQPQHF,TGCGCCAGCAGCCCCAGGGGGGACCAGCCCCAGCATTTT
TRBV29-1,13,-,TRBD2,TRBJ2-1,CSVSSESGGWGFF,TGCAGCGTTTCCTCTGAGAGCGGGGGATGGGGGTTCTTC
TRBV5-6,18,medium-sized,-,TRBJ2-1,CASSLVVTAAGSYNEQFF,TGTGCCAGCAGCTTGGTCGTCACAGCGGCCGGCTCCTACAATGAGCAGTTCTTC
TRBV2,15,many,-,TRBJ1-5,CASSEARGAGQPQHF,TGTGCCAGCAGTGAAGCGAGGGGGGCCGGTCAGCCCCAGCATTTT
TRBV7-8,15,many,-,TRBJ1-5,CASSLASNSNQPQHF,TGTGCCAGCAGCTTAGCGAGTAATAGCAATCAGCCCCAGCATTTT
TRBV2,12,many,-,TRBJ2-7,CASSEAYYEQYF,TGTGCCAGCAGTGAAGCATACTACGAGCAGTACTTC
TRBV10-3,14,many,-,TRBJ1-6,CAITGTLGGSPLHF,TGTGCCATCACGGGGACTCTTGGGGGTTCACCCCTCCACTTT
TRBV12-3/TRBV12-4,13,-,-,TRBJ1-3,CASCRGRENTIYF,TGTGCCAGCTGTAGGGGGAGAGAAAACACCATATATTTT
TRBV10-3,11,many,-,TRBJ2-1,CAISESHEQFF,TGTGCCATCAGTGAGAGCCATGAGCAGTTCTTC
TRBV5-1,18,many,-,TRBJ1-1,CASSSLSGDVLRGTEAFF,TGCGCCAGCAGCTCCCTATCGGGGGACGTTCTTCGCGGCACTGAAGCTTTCTTT